This T cell receptor (beta chain) is drawn from a study of beta chain features in type 1 diabetes. General study points: For cells with high TCR expression, cDNA sequencing could yield over-representation.

For this clone: Antigen specificity is unknown.

The study reverse transcribed the entire isolated RNA, so it sequenced expressed TCRB transcripts. TCRdb keeps only in-frame clones here, not all; method: immunoSEQ multiplex PCR. This sample has almost 250,000 clones, with 13% to 15% found just once. The V gene's germline CDR1 is SGHNT and CDR2 YYREEE (reference sequence). CDR3 length: 14 amino acids. V lost 4 bases and J lost 1; bases outside the gene matches: 5. The V call is TRBV5-4, the J call TRBJ2-7; the match to TRBD1 covers 7 bases. The sample comprised naive CD4+ T cells from blood. The clonotype comes from a woman aged 40 to 50 in good health. This CDR3 reads CASSGRDSSYEQYF. CDR3 nucleotides: TGTGCCAGCAGCGGCCGGGACAGTTCCTACGAGCAGTACTTC.